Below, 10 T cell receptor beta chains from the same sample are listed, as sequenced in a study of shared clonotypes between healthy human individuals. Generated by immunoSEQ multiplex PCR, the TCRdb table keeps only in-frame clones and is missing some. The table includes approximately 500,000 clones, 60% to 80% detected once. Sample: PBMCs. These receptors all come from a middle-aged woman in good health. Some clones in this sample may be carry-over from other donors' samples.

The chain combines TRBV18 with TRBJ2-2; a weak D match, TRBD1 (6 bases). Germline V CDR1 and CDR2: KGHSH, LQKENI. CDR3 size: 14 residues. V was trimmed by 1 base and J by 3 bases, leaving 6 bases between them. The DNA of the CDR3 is TGTGCCAGCTCACCACGGGGGCACACCGGGGAGCTGTTTTTT. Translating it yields CASSPRGHTGELFF.

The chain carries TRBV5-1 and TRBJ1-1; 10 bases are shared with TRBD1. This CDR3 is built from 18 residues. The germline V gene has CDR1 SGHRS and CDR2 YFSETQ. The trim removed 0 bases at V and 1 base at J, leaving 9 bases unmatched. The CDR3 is CASSLGAGTGVRNTEAFF. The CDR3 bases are TGCGCCAGCAGCTTGGGGGCCGGGACAGGGGTTCGGAACACTGAAGCTTTCTTT.

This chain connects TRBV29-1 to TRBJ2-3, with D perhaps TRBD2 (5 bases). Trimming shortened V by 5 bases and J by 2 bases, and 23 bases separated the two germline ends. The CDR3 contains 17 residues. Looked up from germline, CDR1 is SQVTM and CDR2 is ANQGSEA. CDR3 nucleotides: TGCAGCGTTACCCGAAGTCTTAGCGCAAGAACCACAGATACGCAGTATTTT. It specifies CSVTRSLSARTTDTQYF.

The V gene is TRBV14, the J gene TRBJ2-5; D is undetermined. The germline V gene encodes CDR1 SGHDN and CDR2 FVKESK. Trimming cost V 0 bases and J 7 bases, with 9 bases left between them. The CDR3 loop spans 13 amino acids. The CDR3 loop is CASSQDIVGTQYF. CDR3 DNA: TGTGCCAGCAGCCAAGATATTGTGGGGACCCAGTACTTC.

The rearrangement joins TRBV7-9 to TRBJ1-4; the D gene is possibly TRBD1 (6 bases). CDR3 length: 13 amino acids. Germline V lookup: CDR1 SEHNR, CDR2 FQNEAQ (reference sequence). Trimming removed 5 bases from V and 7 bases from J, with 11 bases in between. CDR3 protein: CASSPKGGEKLFF. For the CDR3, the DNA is TGTGCCAGCAGCCCAAAAGGGGGTGAAAAACTGTTTTTT.

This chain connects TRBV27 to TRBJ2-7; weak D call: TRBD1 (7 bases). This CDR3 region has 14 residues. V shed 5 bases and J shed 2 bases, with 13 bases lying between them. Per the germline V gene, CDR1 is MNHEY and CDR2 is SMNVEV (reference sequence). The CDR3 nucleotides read TGTGCCAGCAGTCGACAGGGAGGTCCCTACGAGCAGTACTTC. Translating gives CASSRQGGPYEQYF.

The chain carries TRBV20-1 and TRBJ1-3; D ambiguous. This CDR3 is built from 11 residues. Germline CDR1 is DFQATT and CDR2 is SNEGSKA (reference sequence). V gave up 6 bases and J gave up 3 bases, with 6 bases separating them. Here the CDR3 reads CSALIGNTIYF. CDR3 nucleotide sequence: TGCAGTGCCCTGATTGGAAACACCATATATTTT.

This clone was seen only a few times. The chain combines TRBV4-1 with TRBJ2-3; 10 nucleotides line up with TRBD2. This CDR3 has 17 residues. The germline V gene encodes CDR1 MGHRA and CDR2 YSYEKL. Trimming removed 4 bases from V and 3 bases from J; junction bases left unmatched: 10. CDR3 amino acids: CASSPRASGSSTDTQYF. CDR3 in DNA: TGCGCCAGCAGCCCACGGGCTAGCGGGAGTTCGACAGATACGCAGTATTTT.

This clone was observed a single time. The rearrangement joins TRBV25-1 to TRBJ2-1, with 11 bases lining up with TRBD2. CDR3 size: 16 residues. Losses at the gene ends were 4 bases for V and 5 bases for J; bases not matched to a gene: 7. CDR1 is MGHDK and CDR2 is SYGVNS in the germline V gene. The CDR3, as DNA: TGTGCCAGCAGTGCCCCGGGACTAGCGGACAACAATGAGCAGTTCTTC. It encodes CASSAPGLADNNEQFF.

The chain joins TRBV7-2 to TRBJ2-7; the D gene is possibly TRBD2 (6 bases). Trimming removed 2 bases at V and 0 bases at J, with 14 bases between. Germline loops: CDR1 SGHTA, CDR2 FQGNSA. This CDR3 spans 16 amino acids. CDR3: CASSLYSLADSYEQYF. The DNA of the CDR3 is TGTGCCAGCAGCTTATATAGCTTAGCGGACTCCTACGAGCAGTACTTC.